This T cell receptor (beta chain) was identified in a study of shared clonotypes between healthy human individuals. As for the study in general: CD4 naive and memory got three plates each, CD8 naive two, CD8 memory one. The study's findings and limits: It was the non-shared clonotypes that had lower generation probabilities than clonotypes shared by all four donors. A handful of donors showed sharing of approximately 5% of naive CD4 clonotypes.

In regard to this clone: Its antigen is still unknown.

This CDR3 region has 16 residues. Germline-derived CDR1 and CDR2 are SGHRS and YFSETQ. V dropped 2 bases and J dropped 0 bases, with 15 bases sitting between them. Data came from immunoSEQ multiplex PCR; TCRdb stores just in-frame clones and leaves some out. This sample has roughly 650,000 clones, with 97% found just once. Sequences were obtained from naive CD4+ T cells sorted from blood. The subset denotes: CD45RA+ positively selected. This TCR was sampled from a woman aged 25-40 years in good health. V is TRBV5-1 and J is TRBJ2-7; maybe TRBD2 (5 bases). The CDR3 DNA reads as TGCGCCAGCAGCTTAGGACTTACCGTCCCCTCCTACGAGCAGTACTTC. This translates into CASSLGLTVPSYEQYF.